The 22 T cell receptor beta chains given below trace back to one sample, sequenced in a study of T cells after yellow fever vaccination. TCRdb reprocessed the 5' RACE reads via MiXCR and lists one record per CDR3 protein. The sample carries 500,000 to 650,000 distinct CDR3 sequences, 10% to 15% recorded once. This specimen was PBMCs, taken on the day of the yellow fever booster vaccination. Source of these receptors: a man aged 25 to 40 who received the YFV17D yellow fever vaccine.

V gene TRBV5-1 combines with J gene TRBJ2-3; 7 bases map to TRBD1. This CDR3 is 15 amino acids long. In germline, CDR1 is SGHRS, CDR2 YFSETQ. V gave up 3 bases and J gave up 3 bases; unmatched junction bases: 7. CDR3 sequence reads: CASSYTGDRTDTQYF. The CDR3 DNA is TGCGCCAGCAGCTATACAGGGGATCGTACAGATACGCAGTATTTT.

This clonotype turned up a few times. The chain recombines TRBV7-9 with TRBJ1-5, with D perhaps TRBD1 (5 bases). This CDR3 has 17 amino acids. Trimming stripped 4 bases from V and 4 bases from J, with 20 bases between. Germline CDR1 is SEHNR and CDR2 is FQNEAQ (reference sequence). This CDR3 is CASSSGGPGLINQPQHF. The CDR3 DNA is TGTGCCAGCAGCTCCGGGGGACCGGGACTGATTAATCAGCCCCAGCATTTT.

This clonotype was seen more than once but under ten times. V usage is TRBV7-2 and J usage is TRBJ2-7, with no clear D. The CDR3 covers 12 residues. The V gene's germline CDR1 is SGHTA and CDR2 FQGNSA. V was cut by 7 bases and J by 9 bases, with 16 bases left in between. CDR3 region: CASNMLRPGQYF. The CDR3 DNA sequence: TGTGCCAGCAACATGTTACGGCCAGGGCAGTACTTC.

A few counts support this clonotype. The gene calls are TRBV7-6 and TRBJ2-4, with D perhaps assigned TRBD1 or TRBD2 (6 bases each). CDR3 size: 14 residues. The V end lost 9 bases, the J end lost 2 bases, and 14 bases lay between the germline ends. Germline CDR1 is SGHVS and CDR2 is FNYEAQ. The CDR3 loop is CASEGGISKNIQYF. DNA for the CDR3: TGTGCCAGTGAGGGGGGCATTTCCAAAAACATTCAGTACTTC.

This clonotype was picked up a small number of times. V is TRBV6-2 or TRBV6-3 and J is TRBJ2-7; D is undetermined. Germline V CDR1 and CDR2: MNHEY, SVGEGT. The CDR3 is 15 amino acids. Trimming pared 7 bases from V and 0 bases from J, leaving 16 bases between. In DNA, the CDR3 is TGTGCCAGCACCCTAACTACCCTACCCTCCTACGAGCAGTACTTC. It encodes CASTLTTLPSYEQYF.

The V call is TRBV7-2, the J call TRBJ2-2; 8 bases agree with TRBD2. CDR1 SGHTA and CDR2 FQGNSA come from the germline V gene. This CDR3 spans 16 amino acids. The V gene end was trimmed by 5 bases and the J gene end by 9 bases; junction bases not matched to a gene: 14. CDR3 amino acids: CASSLSGSGMGRELFF. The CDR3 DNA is TGTGCCAGCAGCCTTTCGGGTAGCGGGATGGGGAGGGAGCTGTTTTTT.

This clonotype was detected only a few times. Here the CDR3 reads CASSQTAAGYEQFF. The DNA of the CDR3 is TGTGCCAGCAGCCAAACGGCGGCAGGGTATGAGCAGTTCTTC. This chain links TRBV7-8 with TRBJ2-1, with D possibly matching TRBD1 (5 bases). Deletions cut 5 bases from V and 8 bases from J, with 16 bases between. Germline CDR1 reads SGHVS; CDR2 reads FQNEAQ. CDR3 size: 14 residues.

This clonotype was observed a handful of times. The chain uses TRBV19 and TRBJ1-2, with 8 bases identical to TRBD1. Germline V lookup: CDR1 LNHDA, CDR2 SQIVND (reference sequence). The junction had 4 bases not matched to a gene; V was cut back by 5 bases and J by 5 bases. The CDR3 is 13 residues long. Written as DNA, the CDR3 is TGTGCCAGTAGTGTCACAGGGGGTTATGGCTACACCTTC. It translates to CASSVTGGYGYTF.

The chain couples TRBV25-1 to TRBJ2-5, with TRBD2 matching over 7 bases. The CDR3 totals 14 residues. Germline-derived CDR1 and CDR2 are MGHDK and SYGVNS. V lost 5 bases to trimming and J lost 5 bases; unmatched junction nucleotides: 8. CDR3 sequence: CASSRASGMETQYF. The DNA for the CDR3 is TGTGCCAGCAGTCGGGCTAGCGGTATGGAGACCCAGTACTTC.

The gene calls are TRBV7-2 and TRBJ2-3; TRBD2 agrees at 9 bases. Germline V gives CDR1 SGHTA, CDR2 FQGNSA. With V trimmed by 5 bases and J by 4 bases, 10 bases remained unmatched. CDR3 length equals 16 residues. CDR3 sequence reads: CASSQLSGSIADTQYF. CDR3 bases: TGTGCCAGCAGCCAACTTAGCGGGAGCATAGCAGATACGCAGTATTTT.

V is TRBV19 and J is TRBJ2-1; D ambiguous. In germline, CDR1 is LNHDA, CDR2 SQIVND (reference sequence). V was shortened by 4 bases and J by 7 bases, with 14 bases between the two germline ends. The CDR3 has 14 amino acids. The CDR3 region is CASSTHEAMNEQFF. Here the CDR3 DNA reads TGTGCCAGTAGTACGCACGAAGCGATGAATGAGCAGTTCTTC.

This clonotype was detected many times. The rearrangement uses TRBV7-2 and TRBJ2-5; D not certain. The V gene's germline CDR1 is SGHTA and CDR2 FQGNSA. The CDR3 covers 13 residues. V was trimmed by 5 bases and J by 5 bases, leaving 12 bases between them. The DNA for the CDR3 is TGTGCCAGCAGCCTATCTCTGGGGGAGACCCAGTACTTC. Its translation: CASSLSLGETQYF.

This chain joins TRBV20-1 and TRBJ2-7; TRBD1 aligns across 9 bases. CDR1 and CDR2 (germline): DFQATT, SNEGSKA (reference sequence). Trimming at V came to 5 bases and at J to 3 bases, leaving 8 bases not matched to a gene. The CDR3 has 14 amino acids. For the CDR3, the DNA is TGCAGTGCTGGTAGCCGGGACAGGGTCTACGAGCAGTACTTC. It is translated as CSAGSRDRVYEQYF.

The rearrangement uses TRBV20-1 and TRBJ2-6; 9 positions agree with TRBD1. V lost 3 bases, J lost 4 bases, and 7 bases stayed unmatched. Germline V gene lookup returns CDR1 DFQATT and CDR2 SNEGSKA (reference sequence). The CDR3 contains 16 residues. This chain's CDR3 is CSARGDRVRGANVLTF. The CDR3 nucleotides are TGCAGTGCTAGGGGGGACAGGGTGCGAGGGGCCAACGTCCTGACTTTC.

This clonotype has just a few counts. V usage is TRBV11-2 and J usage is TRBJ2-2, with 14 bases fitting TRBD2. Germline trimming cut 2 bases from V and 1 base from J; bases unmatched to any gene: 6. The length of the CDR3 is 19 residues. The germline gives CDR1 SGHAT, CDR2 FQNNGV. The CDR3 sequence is CASSLRAGTSGRNTGELFF. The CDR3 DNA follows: TGTGCCAGCAGCTTACGTGCCGGGACTAGCGGGAGGAACACCGGGGAGCTGTTTTTT.

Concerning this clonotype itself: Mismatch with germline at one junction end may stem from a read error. The CDR3 loop reads CASRRGSGRLGNEQHF. The CDR3 bases are TGTGCCAGCCGCAGAGGTAGCGGCCGGTTGGGTAACGAGCAGCACTTC. V usage is TRBV6-1 and J usage is TRBJ2-7, with a weak D call TRBD2 (6 bases). Germline CDR1 MNHNS, CDR2 SASEGT. The CDR3 consists of 16 residues.

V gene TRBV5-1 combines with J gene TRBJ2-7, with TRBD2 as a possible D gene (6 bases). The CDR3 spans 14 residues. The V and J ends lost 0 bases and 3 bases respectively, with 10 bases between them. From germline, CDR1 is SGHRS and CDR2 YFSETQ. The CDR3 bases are TGCGCCAGCAGCTTGGGCAATAGCGGCTACGAGCAGTACTTC. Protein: CASSLGNSGYEQYF. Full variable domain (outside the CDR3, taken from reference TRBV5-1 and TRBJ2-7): KAGVTQTPRYLIKTRGQQVTLSCSPISGHRSVSWYQQTPGQGLQFLFEYFSETQRNKGNFPGRFSGRQFSNSRSEMNVSTLELGDSALYLCASSLGNSGYEQYFGPGTRLTVT.

As DNA, the CDR3 is TGTGCCAGCAGCCAAGCCCAACAGGGGGCCTGGATGAACACTGAAGCTTTCTTT. As protein: CASSQAQQGAWMNTEAFF. This chain connects TRBV3-1 to TRBJ1-1, with 9 bases aligning to TRBD1. The ends lost 1 base at V and 0 bases at J; junction bases unmatched: 9. The V gene's germline CDR1 is LGHDT and CDR2 YNNKEL (reference sequence). The CDR3 totals 18 residues.

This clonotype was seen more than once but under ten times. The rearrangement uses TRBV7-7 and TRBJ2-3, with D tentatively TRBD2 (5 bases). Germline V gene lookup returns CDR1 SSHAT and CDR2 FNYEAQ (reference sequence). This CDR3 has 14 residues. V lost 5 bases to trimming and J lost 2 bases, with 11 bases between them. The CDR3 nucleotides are TGTGCCAGCAGCCAGGACTCGATCACAGATACGCAGTATTTT. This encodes CASSQDSITDTQYF.

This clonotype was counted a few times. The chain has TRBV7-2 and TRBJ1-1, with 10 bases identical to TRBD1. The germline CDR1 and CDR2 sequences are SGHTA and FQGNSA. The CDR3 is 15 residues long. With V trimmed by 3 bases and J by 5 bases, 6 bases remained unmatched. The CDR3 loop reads CASSLGQGRGTEAFF. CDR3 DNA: TGTGCCAGCAGCTTGGGACAGGGGCGGGGGACTGAAGCTTTCTTT.

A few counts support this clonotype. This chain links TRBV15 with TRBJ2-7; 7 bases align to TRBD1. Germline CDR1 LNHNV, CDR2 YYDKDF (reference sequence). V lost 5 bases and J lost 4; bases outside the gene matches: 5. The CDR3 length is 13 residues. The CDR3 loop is CATSPGQPYEQYF. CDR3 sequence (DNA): TGTGCCACCAGCCCGGGACAGCCATACGAGCAGTACTTC.

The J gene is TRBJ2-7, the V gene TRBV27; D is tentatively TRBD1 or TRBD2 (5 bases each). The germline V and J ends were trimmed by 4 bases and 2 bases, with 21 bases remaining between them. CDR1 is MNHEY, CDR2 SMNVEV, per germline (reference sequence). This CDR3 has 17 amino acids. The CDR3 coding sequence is TGTGCCAGCAGTTCTATGGTGGGGACCGATTTTCCCTACGAGCAGTACTTC. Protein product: CASSSMVGTDFPYEQYF.